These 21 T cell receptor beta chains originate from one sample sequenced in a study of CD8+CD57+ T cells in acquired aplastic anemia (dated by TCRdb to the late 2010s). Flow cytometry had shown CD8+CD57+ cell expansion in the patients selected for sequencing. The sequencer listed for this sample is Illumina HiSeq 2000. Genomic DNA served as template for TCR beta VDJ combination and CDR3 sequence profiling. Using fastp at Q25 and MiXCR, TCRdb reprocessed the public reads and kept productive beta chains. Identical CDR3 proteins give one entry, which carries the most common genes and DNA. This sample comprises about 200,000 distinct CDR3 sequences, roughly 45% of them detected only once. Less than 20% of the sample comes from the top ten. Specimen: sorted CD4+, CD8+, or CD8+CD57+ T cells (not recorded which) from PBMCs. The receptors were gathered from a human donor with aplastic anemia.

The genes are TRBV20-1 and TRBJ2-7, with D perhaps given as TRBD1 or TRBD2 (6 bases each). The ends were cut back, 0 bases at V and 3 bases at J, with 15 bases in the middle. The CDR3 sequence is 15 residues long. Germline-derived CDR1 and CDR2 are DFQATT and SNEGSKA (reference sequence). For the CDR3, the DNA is TGCAGTGCTAGAGAGGGTAGCGGAGGGGGCTACGAGCAGTACTTC. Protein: CSAREGSGGGYEQYF.

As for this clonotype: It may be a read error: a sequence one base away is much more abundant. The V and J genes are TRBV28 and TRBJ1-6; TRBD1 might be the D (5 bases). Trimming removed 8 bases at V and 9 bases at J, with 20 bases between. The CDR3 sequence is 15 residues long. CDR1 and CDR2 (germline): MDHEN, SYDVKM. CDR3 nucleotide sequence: TGTGCCAGCCTCCCAAGTCAGGGAGATAGTTCACCCCTCCACTTT. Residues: CASLPSQGDSSPLHF.

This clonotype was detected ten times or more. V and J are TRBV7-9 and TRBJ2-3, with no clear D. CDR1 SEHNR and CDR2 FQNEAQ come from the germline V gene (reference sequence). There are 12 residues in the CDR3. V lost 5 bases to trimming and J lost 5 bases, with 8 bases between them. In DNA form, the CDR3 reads TGTGCCAGCAGCCCCCTGAGAGATACGCAGTATTTT. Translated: CASSPLRDTQYF. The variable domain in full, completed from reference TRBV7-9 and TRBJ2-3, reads DTGVSQNPRHKITKRGQNVTFRCDPISEHNRLYWYRQTLGQGPEFLTYFQNEAQLEKSRLLSDRFSAERPKGSFSTLEIQRTEQGDSAMYLCASSPLRDTQYFGPGTRLTVL.

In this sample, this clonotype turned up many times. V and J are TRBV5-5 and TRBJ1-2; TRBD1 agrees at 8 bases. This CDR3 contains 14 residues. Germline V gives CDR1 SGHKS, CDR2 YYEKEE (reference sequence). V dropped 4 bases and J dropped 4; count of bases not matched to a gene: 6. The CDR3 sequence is CASSPGTGIYGYTF. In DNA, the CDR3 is TGTGCCAGCAGCCCAGGGACAGGAATCTATGGCTACACCTTC.

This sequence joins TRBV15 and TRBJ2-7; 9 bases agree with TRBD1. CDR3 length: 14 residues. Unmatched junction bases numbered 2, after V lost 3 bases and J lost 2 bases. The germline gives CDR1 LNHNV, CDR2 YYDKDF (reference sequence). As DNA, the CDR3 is TGTGCCACCAGCAGGGACAGGGGTACCTACGAGCAGTACTTC. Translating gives CATSRDRGTYEQYF.

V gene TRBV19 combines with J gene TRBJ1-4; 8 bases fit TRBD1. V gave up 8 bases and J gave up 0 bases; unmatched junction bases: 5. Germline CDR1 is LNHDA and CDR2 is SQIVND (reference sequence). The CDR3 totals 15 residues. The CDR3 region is CASYDRGATNEKLFF. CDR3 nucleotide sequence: TGTGCCAGTTACGACAGGGGTGCAACTAATGAAAAACTGTTTTTT. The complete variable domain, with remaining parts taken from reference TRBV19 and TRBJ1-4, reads DGGITQSPKYLFRKEGQNVTLSCEQNLNHDAMYWYRQDPGQGLRLIYYSQIVNDFQKGDIAEGYSVSREKKESFPLTVTSAQKNPTAFYLCASYDRGATNEKLFFGSGTQLSVL.

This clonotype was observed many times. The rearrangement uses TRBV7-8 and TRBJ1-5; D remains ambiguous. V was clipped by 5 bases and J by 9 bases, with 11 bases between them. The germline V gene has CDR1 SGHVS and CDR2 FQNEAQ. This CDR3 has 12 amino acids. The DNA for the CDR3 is TGTGCCAGCAGCACAGACAAGGTGCCCCAGCATTTT. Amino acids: CASSTDKVPQHF.

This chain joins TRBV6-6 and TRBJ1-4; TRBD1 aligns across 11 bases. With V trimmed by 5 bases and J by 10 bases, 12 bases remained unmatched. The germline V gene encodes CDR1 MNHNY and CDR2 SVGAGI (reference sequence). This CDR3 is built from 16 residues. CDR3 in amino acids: CASSVTRTGGLVKLFF. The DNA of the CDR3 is TGTGCCAGCAGTGTTACGAGGACAGGGGGCCTTGTAAAACTGTTTTTT.

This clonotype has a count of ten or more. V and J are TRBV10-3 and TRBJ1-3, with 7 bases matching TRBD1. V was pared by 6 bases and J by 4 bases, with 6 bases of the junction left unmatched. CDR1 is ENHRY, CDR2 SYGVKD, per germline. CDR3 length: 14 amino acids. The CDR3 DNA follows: TGTGCCATCAGCCCGCCGGGACAGGGAAACACCATATATTTT. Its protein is CAISPPGQGNTIYF.

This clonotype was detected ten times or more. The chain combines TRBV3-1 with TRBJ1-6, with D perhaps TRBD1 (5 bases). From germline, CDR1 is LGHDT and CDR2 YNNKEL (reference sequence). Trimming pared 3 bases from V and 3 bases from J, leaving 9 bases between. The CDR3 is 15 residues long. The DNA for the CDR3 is TGTGCCAGCAGCCAGGGGGAATACTATAATTCACCCCTCCACTTT. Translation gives CASSQGEYYNSPLHF.

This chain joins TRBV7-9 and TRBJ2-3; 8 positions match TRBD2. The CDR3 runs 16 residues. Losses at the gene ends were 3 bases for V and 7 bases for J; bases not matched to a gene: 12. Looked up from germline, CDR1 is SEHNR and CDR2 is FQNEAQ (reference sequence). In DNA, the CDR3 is TGTGCCAGCAGCTTTGGACGACGGGGGGGAAGGAATACGCAGTATTTT. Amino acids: CASSFGRRGGRNTQYF. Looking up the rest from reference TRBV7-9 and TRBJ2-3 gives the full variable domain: DTGVSQNPRHKITKRGQNVTFRCDPISEHNRLYWYRQTLGQGPEFLTYFQNEAQLEKSRLLSDRFSAERPKGSFSTLEIQRTEQGDSAMYLCASSFGRRGGRNTQYFGPGTRLTVL.

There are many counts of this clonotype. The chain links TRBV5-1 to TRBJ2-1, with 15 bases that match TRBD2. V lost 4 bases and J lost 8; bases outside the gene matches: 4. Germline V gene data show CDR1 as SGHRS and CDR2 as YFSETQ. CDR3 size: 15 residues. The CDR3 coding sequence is TGCGCCAGCAGCCCGGGACTAGCGGGGGGATATGAGCAGTTCTTC. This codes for CASSPGLAGGYEQFF.

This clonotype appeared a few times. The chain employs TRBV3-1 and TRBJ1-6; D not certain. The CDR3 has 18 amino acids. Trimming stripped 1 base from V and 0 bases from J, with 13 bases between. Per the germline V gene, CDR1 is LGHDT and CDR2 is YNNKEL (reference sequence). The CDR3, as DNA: TGTGCCAGCAGCCAAGCTCCTCCGGGCAACTCCTATAATTCACCCCTCCACTTT. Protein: CASSQAPPGNSYNSPLHF. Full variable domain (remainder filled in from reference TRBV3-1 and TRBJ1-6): DTAVSQTPKYLVTQMGNDKSIKCEQNLGHDTMYWYKQDSKKFLKIMFSYNNKELIINETVPNRFSPKSPDKAHLNLHINSLELGDSAVYFCASSQAPPGNSYNSPLHFGNGTRLTVT.

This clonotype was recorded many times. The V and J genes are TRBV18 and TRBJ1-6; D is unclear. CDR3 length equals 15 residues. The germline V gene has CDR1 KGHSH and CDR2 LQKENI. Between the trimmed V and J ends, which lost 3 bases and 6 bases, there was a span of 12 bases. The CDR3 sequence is CASSPLEGGNSPLHF. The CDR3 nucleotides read TGTGCCAGCTCACCCCTCGAGGGAGGTAATTCACCCCTCCACTTT.

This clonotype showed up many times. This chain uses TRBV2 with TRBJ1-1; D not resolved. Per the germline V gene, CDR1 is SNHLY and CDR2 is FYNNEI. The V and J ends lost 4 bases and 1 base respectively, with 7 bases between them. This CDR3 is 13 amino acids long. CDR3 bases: TGTGCCAGCAGTGGACGGTGGAACACTGAAGCTTTCTTT. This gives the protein CASSGRWNTEAFF.

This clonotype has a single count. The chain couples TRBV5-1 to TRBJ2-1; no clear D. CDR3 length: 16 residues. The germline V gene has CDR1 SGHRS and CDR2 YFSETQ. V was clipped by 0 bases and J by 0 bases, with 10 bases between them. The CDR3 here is CASSLEPSSSYNEQFF. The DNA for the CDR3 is TGCGCCAGCAGCTTGGAGCCCTCGAGCTCCTACAATGAGCAGTTCTTC.

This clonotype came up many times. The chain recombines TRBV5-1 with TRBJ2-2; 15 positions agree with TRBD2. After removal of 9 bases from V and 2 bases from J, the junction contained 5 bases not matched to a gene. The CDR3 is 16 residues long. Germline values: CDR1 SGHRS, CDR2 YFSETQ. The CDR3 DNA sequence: TGCGCCACCAGGACTAGCGGGGGGGTTAACACCGGGGAGCTGTTTTTT. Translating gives CATRTSGGVNTGELFF.

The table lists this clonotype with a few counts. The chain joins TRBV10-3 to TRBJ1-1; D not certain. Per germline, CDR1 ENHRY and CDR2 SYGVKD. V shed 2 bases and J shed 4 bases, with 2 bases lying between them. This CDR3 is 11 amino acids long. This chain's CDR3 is CAISESTEAFF. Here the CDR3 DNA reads TGTGCCATCAGTGAGAGCACTGAAGCTTTCTTT.

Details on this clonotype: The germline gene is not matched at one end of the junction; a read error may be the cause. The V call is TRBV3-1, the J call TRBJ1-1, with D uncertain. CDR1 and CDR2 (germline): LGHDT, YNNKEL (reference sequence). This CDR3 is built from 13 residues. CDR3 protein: CASSQIMNTEASF. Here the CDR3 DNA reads TGTGCCAGCAGCCAGATTATGAACACTGAAGCTTCCTTT. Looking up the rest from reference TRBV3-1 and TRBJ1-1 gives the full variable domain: DTAVSQTPKYLVTQMGNDKSIKCEQNLGHDTMYWYKQDSKKFLKIMFSYNNKELIINETVPNRFSPKSPDKAHLNLHINSLELGDSAVYFCASSQIMNTEASFGQGTRLTVV.

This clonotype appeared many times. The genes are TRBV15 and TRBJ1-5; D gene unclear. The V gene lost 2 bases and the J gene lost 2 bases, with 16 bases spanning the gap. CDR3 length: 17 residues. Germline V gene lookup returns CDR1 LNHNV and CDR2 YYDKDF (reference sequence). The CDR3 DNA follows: TGTGCCACCAGCAGATTTGCCCACAGAGTCGGCAATCAGCCCCAGCATTTT. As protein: CATSRFAHRVGNQPQHF.

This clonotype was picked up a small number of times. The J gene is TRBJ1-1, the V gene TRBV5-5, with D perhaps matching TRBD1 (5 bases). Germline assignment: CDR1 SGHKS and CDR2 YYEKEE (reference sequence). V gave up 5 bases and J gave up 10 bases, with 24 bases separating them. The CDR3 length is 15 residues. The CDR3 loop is CASSPSLRDPRGAFF. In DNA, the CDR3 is TGTGCCAGCAGTCCCTCCCTCCGGGACCCCCGCGGAGCTTTCTTT.